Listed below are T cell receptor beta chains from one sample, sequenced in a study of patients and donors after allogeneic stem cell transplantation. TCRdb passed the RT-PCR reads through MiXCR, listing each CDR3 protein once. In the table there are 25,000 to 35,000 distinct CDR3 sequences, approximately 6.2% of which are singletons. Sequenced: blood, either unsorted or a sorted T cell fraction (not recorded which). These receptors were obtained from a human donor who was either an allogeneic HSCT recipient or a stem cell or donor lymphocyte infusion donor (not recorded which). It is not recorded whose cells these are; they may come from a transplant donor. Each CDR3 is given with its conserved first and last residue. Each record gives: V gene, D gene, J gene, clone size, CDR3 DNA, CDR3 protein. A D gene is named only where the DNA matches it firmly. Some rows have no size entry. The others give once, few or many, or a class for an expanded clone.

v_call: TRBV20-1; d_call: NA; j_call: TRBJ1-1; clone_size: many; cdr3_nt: TGCAGTGCTCGTGGGGTCTCAAACACTGAAGCTTTCTTT; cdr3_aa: CSARGVSNTEAFF
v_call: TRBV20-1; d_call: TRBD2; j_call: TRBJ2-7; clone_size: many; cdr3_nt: TGCAGTGCTAGAGATCTTCTGTCTAGCGGATTCTACGAGCAGTACTTC; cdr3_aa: CSARDLLSSGFYEQYF
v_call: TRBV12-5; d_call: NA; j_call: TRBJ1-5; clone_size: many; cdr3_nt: TGTGCTAGTGGGTTAGGGATGGGCAATCAGCCCCAGCATTTT; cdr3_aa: CASGLGMGNQPQHF
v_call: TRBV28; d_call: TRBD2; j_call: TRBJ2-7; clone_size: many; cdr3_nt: TGTGCCAGCAGTTTCTCTGCGGGAGGAGGATACGAGCAGTACTTC; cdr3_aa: CASSFSAGGGYEQYF
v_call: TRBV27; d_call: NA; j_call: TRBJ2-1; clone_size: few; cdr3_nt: TGTGCCAGCAGTTTAAGTCTATTGGACCATGAGCAGTTCTTC; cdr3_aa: CASSLSLLDHEQFF
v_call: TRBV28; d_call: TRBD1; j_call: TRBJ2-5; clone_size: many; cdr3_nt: TGTGCCAGCAGGACTGGGGGACAGCCTCAAGAGACCCAGTACTTC; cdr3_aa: CASRTGGQPQETQYF
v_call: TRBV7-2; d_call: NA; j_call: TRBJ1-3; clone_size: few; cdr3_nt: TGTGCCAGCAGCAAAGGGGGTGGGAGCTCTGGAAACACCATATATTTT; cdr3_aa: CASSKGGGSSGNTIYF
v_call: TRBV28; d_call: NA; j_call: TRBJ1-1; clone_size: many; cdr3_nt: TGTGCCAGCATGACCCCTGACAGGAAAAACACTGAAGCTTTCTTT; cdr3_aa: CASMTPDRKNTEAFF
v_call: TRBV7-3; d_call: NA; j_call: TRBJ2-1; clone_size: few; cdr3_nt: TGTGCCAGCAGCTTAGTAGGAGCGACCAATGAGCAGTTCTTC; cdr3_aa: CASSLVGATNEQFF
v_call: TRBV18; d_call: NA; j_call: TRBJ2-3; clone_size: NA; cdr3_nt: TGTGCCAGCTCACCAGATTTTAAGGTTTCAGATACGCAGTATTTT; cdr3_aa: CASSPDFKVSDTQYF
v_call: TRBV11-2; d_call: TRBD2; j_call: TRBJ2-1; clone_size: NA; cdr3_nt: TGTGCCAGCAGCCGTACTAGCGGCTTGTACAATGAGCAGTTCTTC; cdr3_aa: CASSRTSGLYNEQFF
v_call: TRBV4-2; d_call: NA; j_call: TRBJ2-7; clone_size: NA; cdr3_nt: TGTGCCAGCGCTACCGACCGGGACTTCTCCTACGAGCAGTACTTC; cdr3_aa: CASATDRDFSYEQYF
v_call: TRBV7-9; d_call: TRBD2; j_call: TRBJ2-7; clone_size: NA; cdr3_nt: TGTGCCAGCGCAAGGACTAGCGCCTACGAGCAGTACTTC; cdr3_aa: CASARTSAYEQYF
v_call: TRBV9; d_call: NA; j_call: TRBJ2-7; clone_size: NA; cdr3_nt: TGTGCCAGCAGCGTAGATGGGACAAGGGTTTACGAGCAGTACTTC; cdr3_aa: CASSVDGTRVYEQYF
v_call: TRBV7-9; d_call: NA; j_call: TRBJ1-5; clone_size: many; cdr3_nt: TGTGCCAGCAGCTTAGCGGGAGTGTCAGGGCATCAGCCCCAGCATTTT; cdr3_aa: CASSLAGVSGHQPQHF
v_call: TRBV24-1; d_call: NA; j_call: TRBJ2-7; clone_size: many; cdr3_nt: TGTGCCACCAGTGATTTGGCCGGCGAGCAGTACTTC; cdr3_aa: CATSDLAGEQYF
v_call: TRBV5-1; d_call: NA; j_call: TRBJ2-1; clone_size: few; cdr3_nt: TGCGCCAGCAGCTTGAACGCGGGGAGCTCCTACAATGAGCAGTTCTTC; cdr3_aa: CASSLNAGSSYNEQFF
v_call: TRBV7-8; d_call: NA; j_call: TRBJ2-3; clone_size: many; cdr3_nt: TGTGCCAGCAGCTTAACACGGGAGCAAGATACGCAGTATTTT; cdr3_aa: CASSLTREQDTQYF
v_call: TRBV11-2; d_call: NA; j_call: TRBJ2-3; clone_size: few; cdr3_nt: TGTGCCAGCAGCTTAGATACGCAGTATTTT; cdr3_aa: CASSLDTQYF
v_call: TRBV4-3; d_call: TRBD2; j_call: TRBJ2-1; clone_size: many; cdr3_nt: TGCGCCAGCAGCCAAGAAGGGGGACTAGCCGAGCAGTTCTTC; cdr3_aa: CASSQEGGLAEQFF
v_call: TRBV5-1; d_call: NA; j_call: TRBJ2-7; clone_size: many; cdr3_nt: TGCGCCAGCAGCTCGTCCCTATCCTACGAGCAGTACTTC; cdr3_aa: CASSSSLSYEQYF
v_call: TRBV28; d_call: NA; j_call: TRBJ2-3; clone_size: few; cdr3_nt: TGTGCCAGCAAAACCCCGAGGGTCCCGCCCCAAGATACGCAGTATTTT; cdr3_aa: CASKTPRVPPQDTQYF
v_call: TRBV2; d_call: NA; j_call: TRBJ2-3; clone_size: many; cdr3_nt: TGTGCCAGCAGTGAGCGGGTCACAGATACGCAGTATTTT; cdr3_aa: CASSERVTDTQYF
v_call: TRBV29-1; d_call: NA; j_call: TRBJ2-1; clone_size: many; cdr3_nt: TGCAGCGTAGCAAGCGAGAGCTCCTACAATGAGCAGTTCTTC; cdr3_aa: CSVASESSYNEQFF
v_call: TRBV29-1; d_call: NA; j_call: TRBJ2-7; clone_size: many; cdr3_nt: TGCAGCGTTGAGGCAGACTCCTACGAGCAGTACTTC; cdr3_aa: CSVEADSYEQYF
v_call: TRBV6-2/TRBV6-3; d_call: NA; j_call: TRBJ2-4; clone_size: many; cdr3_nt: TGTGCCAGCAGTTATGTTGGTGTTAAGTACTTC; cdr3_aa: CASSYVGVKYF
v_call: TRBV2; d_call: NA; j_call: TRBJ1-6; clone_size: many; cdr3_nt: TGTGCCAGCAGTGAGTTTTCACCCCTCCACTTT; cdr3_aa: CASSEFSPLHF